These 8 T cell receptor beta chains share one sample of origin, sequenced in a study of blood T cell repertoires in COVID-19. Produced via immunoSEQ multiplex PCR; TCRdb's table is partial and in-frame only. The sample records about 270,000 clones, approximately 83% being singletons. Sequenced input: peripheral blood. All receptors come from a woman aged 45 to 65 who had recovered from COVID-19.

This rearrangement joins TRBV11-2 to TRBJ2-5; perhaps TRBD1 as D (5 bases). The V gene's germline CDR1 is SGHAT and CDR2 FQNNGV. CDR3 length: 14 amino acids. V gave up 5 bases and J gave up 5 bases, with 15 bases separating them. CDR3 residues: CASSPQGTAETQYF. The DNA for the CDR3 is TGTGCCAGCAGCCCGCAGGGTACGGCGGAGACCCAGTACTTC.

The chain has TRBV19 and TRBJ2-3; D ambiguous. Trimming pared 5 bases from V and 5 bases from J, leaving 11 bases between. Germline V gene lookup returns CDR1 LNHDA and CDR2 SQIVND (reference sequence). The CDR3 is made up of 13 amino acids. The CDR3 here is CASSSYGGDTQYF. CDR3 sequence (DNA): TGTGCCAGTAGTTCATACGGCGGAGATACGCAGTATTTT.

This chain connects TRBV7-2 to TRBJ1-1; D uncertain. Germline CDR1 is SGHTA and CDR2 is FQGNSA. V gave up 7 bases and J gave up 0 bases, with 15 bases separating them. CDR3 length equals 15 residues. CDR3 sequence reads: CASNPLPGLNTEAFF. The CDR3 DNA reads TGTGCCAGCAACCCGCTTCCAGGCCTGAACACTGAAGCTTTCTTT.

The chain combines TRBV2 with TRBJ2-5; tentative D call: TRBD1 (6 bases). V was cut by 0 bases and J by 0 bases, with 17 bases left in between. The CDR3 totals 18 residues. Germline values: CDR1 SNHLY, CDR2 FYNNEI. CDR3 DNA sequence: TGTGCCAGCAGTGAAGCCCGGCAGGGGCTGGGGTACCAAGAGACCCAGTACTTC. This encodes CASSEARQGLGYQETQYF.

The V and J genes are TRBV4-1 and TRBJ2-4, with TRBD2 matching 13 bases. V dropped 6 bases and J dropped 1; count of bases not matched to a gene: 6. The CDR3 has 17 residues. Germline V gives CDR1 MGHRA, CDR2 YSYEKL. The DNA of the CDR3 is TGCGCCAGCAGTGGTGGACTAGCGGGAGCGGCCAAAAACATTCAGTACTTC. Translation: CASSGGLAGAAKNIQYF.

The chain has TRBV7-8 and TRBJ1-1; tentative D call: TRBD1 (6 bases). The CDR3 has 14 amino acids. The V and J ends lost 6 bases and 4 bases respectively, with 15 bases between them. Germline V CDR1 and CDR2: SGHVS, FQNEAQ. CDR3 region: CASRHRETSTEAFF. The CDR3 region has the DNA TGTGCCAGCAGACACAGGGAGACGAGCACTGAAGCTTTCTTT.

The J gene is TRBJ1-2, the V gene TRBV19; 7 bases line up with TRBD1. The CDR3 spans 13 residues. In germline, CDR1 is LNHDA, CDR2 SQIVND (reference sequence). V shed 11 bases, J shed 3 bases, and the junction held 9 bases outside the gene matches. The CDR3 sequence is CASRWTGDYGYTF. In DNA form, the CDR3 reads TGTGCCTCCCGTTGGACAGGCGACTATGGCTACACCTTC.

The chain combines TRBV2 with TRBJ1-2; 8 nucleotides align to TRBD1. Germline V gene lookup returns CDR1 SNHLY and CDR2 FYNNEI. The CDR3 covers 15 residues. J was trimmed by 0 bases and V by 6 bases; bases with no gene match: 6. CDR3 loop: CASRAGQATNYGYTF. CDR3 nucleotides: TGTGCCAGCAGAGCGGGACAGGCCACTAACTATGGCTACACCTTC.